A single sample gave rise to the 22 T cell receptor beta chains below, sequenced in a study of blood T cells in healthy people across ages. Combining a sample-barcoded 5' primer with a J-beta primer mix, a second PCR ran for about 7 to 11 cycles. From the 5' RACE reads, TCRdb called clonotypes with MiXCR, one entry per CDR3 protein. The table includes approximately 850,000 distinct CDR3 sequences, under 55% detected once. The sequenced material came from blood. The receptors originated from a man aged 55-75 years in good health.

This clonotype came up many times. This chain links TRBV6-5 with TRBJ2-5; 9 bases match TRBD2. The CDR3 runs to 14 residues. V lost 2 bases and J lost 4; bases outside the gene matches: 2. Germline assignment: CDR1 MNHEY and CDR2 SVGAGI. Written as DNA, the CDR3 is TGTGCCAGCAGTTACGCGGGGGGGCGAGAGACCCAGTACTTC. It codes for CASSYAGGRETQYF.

V is TRBV6-1 and J is TRBJ2-7, with unresolved D. The germline V gene has CDR1 MNHNS and CDR2 SASEGT. CDR3 length: 13 residues. Deletions cut 3 bases from V and 3 bases from J, with 9 bases between. In DNA, the CDR3 is TGTGCCAGCAGTGAGACCTCTCGCTACGAGCAGTACTTC. It yields the protein CASSETSRYEQYF.

The chain is built from TRBV20-1 and TRBJ2-7; D remains ambiguous. The germline V gene encodes CDR1 DFQATT and CDR2 SNEGSKA (reference sequence). CDR3 length: 13 amino acids. V shed 0 bases and J shed 4 bases, with 10 bases lying between them. The CDR3 DNA reads TGCAGTGCTAGAGAGGTGGGGATATACGAGCAGTACTTC. Its translation is CSAREVGIYEQYF.

The chain recombines TRBV5-1 with TRBJ2-1; 9 bases fit TRBD1. This CDR3 contains 16 residues. J was trimmed by 7 bases and V by 1 base; bases with no gene match: 9. CDR1 is SGHRS and CDR2 is YFSETQ in the germline V gene. The CDR3 spells CASSLRLGQGENEQFF. CDR3 bases: TGCGCCAGCAGCTTGAGACTGGGACAGGGAGAGAATGAGCAGTTCTTC.

The gene calls are TRBV29-1 and TRBJ2-2; 7 bases fit TRBD1. The V and J ends lost 6 bases and 6 bases, in that order; junction bases with no gene match: 13. CDR1 is SQVTM and CDR2 is ANQGSEA in the germline V gene. The CDR3 has 15 amino acids. This CDR3 reads CSVTTPTGLPGELFF. The CDR3 DNA follows: TGCAGCGTGACGACTCCGACAGGGCTCCCCGGGGAGCTGTTTTTT.

This sequence joins TRBV5-1 and TRBJ1-2; D is possibly TRBD1 (6 bases). Germline V CDR1 and CDR2: SGHRS, YFSETQ. The germline V and J ends were trimmed by 4 bases and 6 bases, with 16 bases remaining between them. The CDR3 is 14 amino acids. CDR3 region: CASSTRTARDGYTF. In DNA, the CDR3 is TGCGCCAGCAGCACTCGGACAGCCAGGGATGGCTACACCTTC.

Only a few counts were recorded for this clonotype. This chain joins TRBV7-2 and TRBJ2-5, with 13 bases that match TRBD2. The CDR3 extends over 15 amino acids. Trimming cost V 5 bases and J 9 bases; bases outside gene matches: 9. Germline loops: CDR1 SGHTA, CDR2 FQGNSA. The CDR3 protein is CASSGTSGVERAQYF. The CDR3 nucleotides read TGTGCCAGCAGCGGGACTAGCGGGGTTGAAAGGGCCCAGTACTTC. The full variable domain, rest sourced from reference TRBV7-2 and TRBJ2-5, is GAGVSQSPSNKVTEKGKDVELRCDPISGHTALYWYRQSLGQGLEFLIYFQGNSAPDKSGLPSDRFSAERTGGSVSTLTIQRTQQEDSAVYLCASSGTSGVERAQYFGPGTRLLVL.

To note about this clonotype: Germline is not matched at one junction end, which may reflect a read error. The chain links TRBV20-1 to TRBJ1-4; 9 bases line up with TRBD1. Germline CDR1 reads DFQATT; CDR2 reads SNEGSKA (reference sequence). The CDR3 spans 17 residues. The CDR3 spells CGASLSDRGVTNEKLFF. The CDR3 DNA is TGCGGTGCTAGCCTCTCAGACAGGGGGGTCACTAATGAAAAACTGTTTTTT.

This chain joins TRBV6-6 and TRBJ2-7; D gene unclear. The CDR3 is 11 residues long. Trimming removed 8 bases from V and 5 bases from J, with 10 bases in between. The germline CDR1 and CDR2 sequences are MNHNY and SVGAGI (reference sequence). CDR3 region: CASRDGDEQYF. Written as DNA, the CDR3 is TGTGCCAGCCGAGATGGCGACGAGCAGTACTTC.

V is TRBV4-1 and J is TRBJ2-7; D unresolved. Germline CDR1 MGHRA, CDR2 YSYEKL. The CDR3 consists of 13 residues. Trimming took off 0 bases at V and 3 bases at J, with 6 bases between the two ends. The CDR3 loop reads CASSQDNLYEQYF. CDR3 DNA sequence: TGCGCCAGCAGCCAAGACAATCTCTACGAGCAGTACTTC.

The V gene is TRBV11-1, the J gene TRBJ2-4; a weak D match, TRBD1 (7 bases). The V gene lost 0 bases and the J gene lost 13 bases, with 22 bases spanning the gap. The germline gives CDR1 SGHAT, CDR2 FQDESV (reference sequence). This CDR3 is 16 amino acids long. The CDR3 is CASSLAATGSSREQYF. The DNA of the CDR3 is TGTGCCAGCAGCTTAGCGGCGACAGGGTCCTCTCGGGAGCAGTACTTC. The variable domain in full, completed from reference TRBV11-1 and TRBJ2-4, reads EAEVAQSPRYKITEKSQAVAFWCDPISGHATLYWYRQILGQGPELLVQFQDESVVDDSQLPKDRFSAERLKGVDSTLKIQPAELGDSAMYLCASSLAATGSSREQYFGAGTRLSVL.

This clonotype was recorded a few times. This chain uses TRBV15 with TRBJ2-5; TRBD1 is a possible D gene (6 bases). Germline loops: CDR1 LNHNV, CDR2 YYDKDF (reference sequence). This CDR3 comprises 16 residues. The V and J ends lost 6 bases and 2 bases respectively, with 19 bases between them. CDR3 sequence: CATSTDTKGVQETQYF. The CDR3 bases are TGTGCCACCAGTACCGATACGAAGGGGGTTCAAGAGACCCAGTACTTC.

The chain employs TRBV6-2 or TRBV6-3 and TRBJ2-3; D is unresolved. Looked up from germline, CDR1 is MNHEY and CDR2 is SVGEGT. This CDR3 has 13 residues. Trimming removed 2 bases from V and 4 bases from J, with 7 bases in between. The CDR3 region has the DNA TGTGCCAGCAGTTACGGGGTCCCAGATACGCAGTATTTT. Translating it yields CASSYGVPDTQYF.

V gene TRBV29-1 combines with J gene TRBJ2-1; tentatively, D is TRBD1 (5 bases). From germline, CDR1 is SQVTM and CDR2 ANQGSEA. Trimming left V 7 bases short and J 5 bases short, with 18 bases between. CDR3 length: 14 amino acids. CDR3 DNA sequence: TGCAGCGCTGGGGCCCTCCTTCAAGACAATGAGCAGTTCTTC. It translates to CSAGALLQDNEQFF.

The chain couples TRBV5-1 to TRBJ2-1; 9 nucleotides match TRBD1. Near its end, the DNA agrees better with TRBJ2-7, so the J call may be wrong. The length of the CDR3 is 16 residues. CDR1 and CDR2 from the germline V gene are SGHRS and YFSETQ. The CDR3 coding sequence is TGCGCCAGCAGCTGGGGACAGGGCATGCTCTACAATGAGCAGTACTTC. Protein: CASSWGQGMLYNEQYF.

The CDR3 bases are TGTGCCAGCAGTAAATCCGGGACAGGAGACGAGCAGTACTTC. Translation: CASSKSGTGDEQYF. The chain is built from TRBV12-3 or TRBV12-4 and TRBJ2-7, with TRBD1 matching 8 bases. The CDR3 contains 14 residues. V gave up 5 bases and J gave up 5 bases; unmatched junction bases: 8.

The V call is TRBV12-3 or TRBV12-4, the J call TRBJ2-7, with D possibly matching TRBD1 (7 bases). The CDR3 length is 16 residues. Trimming took 6 bases from V and 1 from J, leaving 19 bases between them. CDR3 protein: CASSSALQGGSYEQYF. CDR3 coding DNA: TGTGCCAGCAGCTCCGCCCTCCAGGGGGGATCCTACGAGCAGTACTTC.

The V and J genes are TRBV9 and TRBJ1-6; 8 bases are shared with TRBD1. The CDR3 is 15 amino acids. CDR1 is SGDLS, CDR2 YYNGEE, per germline. With V trimmed by 2 bases and J by 7 bases, 5 bases remained unmatched. The CDR3 coding sequence is TGTGCCAGCAGCGTTCGGGCAGGGGGCAATTCACCCCTCCACTTT. It translates to CASSVRAGGNSPLHF. Full variable domain (rest looked up from reference TRBV9 and TRBJ1-6): DSGVTQTPKHLITATGQRVTLRCSPRSGDLSVYWYQQSLDQGLQFLIQYYNGEERAKGNILERFSAQQFPDLHSELNLSSLELGDSALYFCASSVRAGGNSPLHFGNGTRLTVT.

The V gene is TRBV18, the J gene TRBJ2-3, with D perhaps matching TRBD1 or TRBD2 (5 bases each). Trimming removed 3 bases from V and 3 bases from J, with 13 bases in between. Germline assignment: CDR1 KGHSH and CDR2 LQKENI. CDR3 size: 15 residues. Here the CDR3 reads CASSPFSGRTDTQYF. CDR3 in DNA: TGTGCCAGCTCACCTTTTTCGGGACGGACAGATACGCAGTATTTT.

This clonotype was counted between two and nine times. The CDR3 spells CASSPLPIQETQYF. In nucleotides, the CDR3 is TGTGCCAGCAGCCCCCTTCCCATCCAAGAGACCCAGTACTTC. The chain is built from TRBV9 and TRBJ2-5; D is unresolved. V gave up 4 bases and J gave up 1 base, with 11 bases separating them. Germline-derived CDR1 and CDR2 are SGDLS and YYNGEE. This CDR3 spans 14 amino acids.

This chain connects TRBV14 to TRBJ2-1, with TRBD1 identical over 7 bases. This CDR3 is built from 16 residues. The junction had 14 bases not matched to a gene; V was cut back by 4 bases and J by 8 bases. Germline lookup yields CDR1 SGHDN and CDR2 FVKESK. CDR3 nucleotide sequence: TGTGCCAGCAGCCTACACCGGGGACCCAGGGGGTATGAGCAGTTCTTC. This gives the protein CASSLHRGPRGYEQFF. Based on the CDR3 plus reference TRBV14 and TRBJ2-1, the full variable domain is EAGVTQFPSHSVIEKGQTVTLRCDPISGHDNLYWYRRVMGKEIKFLLHFVKESKQDESGMPNNRFLAERTGGTYSTLKVQPAELEDSGVYFCASSLHRGPRGYEQFFGPGTRLTVL.

This chain links TRBV6-5 with TRBJ1-2, with D tentatively TRBD1 (5 bases). V lost 6 bases to trimming and J lost 5 bases, with 16 bases between them. CDR3 length: 14 residues. The germline gives CDR1 MNHEY, CDR2 SVGAGI. For the CDR3, the DNA is TGTGCCAGCAGCGAGCGGGGGAAGTATTATGGCTACACCTTC. It translates to CASSERGKYYGYTF.